The sample holds a few counts of the clone carrying this T cell receptor beta chain. Deep sequencing aimed at 1 in 200,000 to 1 in 1 million T cells' resolution. Generated by immunoSEQ multiplex PCR, the TCRdb table keeps only in-frame clones and is missing some. The sample yields roughly 250,000 clones, 70% seen once. Per germline, CDR1 SQVTM and CDR2 ANQGSEA. The CDR3 covers 15 residues. The sample originates from a study of cytotoxic CD8 clonotypes in ibrutinib-treated CLL. Background on the study: Partial response was seen in approximately 24 patients and complete response in 2; after median roughly six years, around 14 stayed remitted, around twelve progressed.

Here the sequenced sample was PBMCs, taken after 24 months of ibrutinib treatment. The chain joins TRBV29-1 to TRBJ2-3; D may be TRBD1 (5 bases). The sequence derives from a human donor with chronic lymphocytic leukemia. Here the CDR3 reads CGDSLHTTSTDTQYF. As DNA, the CDR3 is TGCGGAGACAGCTTACACACCACCAGCACAGATACGCAGTATTTT.